This T cell receptor (delta chain) was found in a study of gamma-delta T cells after stem cell transplantation. This clone is medium-sized (0.01 to 0.1%). The CDR3 is 16 residues long. Trimming stripped 0 bases from V and 0 bases from J, with 13 bases between. CDR1 and CDR2 (germline): GEAIGNYY, EKD. TCRdb re-processed the RT-PCR reads via CATT. The sample holds approximately 1,000 delta-chain clones, approximately 13% seen once. This clonotype originated in a human donor. It is not recorded whose cells these are; they may come from a transplant donor. Source material: gamma-delta T cells. The rearrangement joins TRDV2 to TRDJ1; D is unclear. This CDR3 is CACDTVGALYTDKLIF. The CDR3 coding sequence is TGTGCCTGTGACACCGTAGGGGCTCTGTACACCGATAAACTCATCTTT.